The 19 T cell receptor beta chains below were found in one sample sequenced in a study of cytomegalovirus exposure and HLA in healthy donors. 13 Jbeta primers and 60 Vbeta primers were used for the PCR. TCRdb's copy holds only in-frame clones and misses some; the assay was immunoSEQ multiplex PCR. The sample has some 150,000 clones, roughly 80% seen once. Sequenced sample: PBMCs. The receptors derive from a man in his forties or fifties in good health and CMV-seronegative.

The chain carries TRBV11-2 and TRBJ1-1; D remains unclear. Germline CDR1 and CDR2: SGHAT and FQNNGV. CDR3 length: 13 amino acids. V was trimmed by 1 base and J by 2 bases, leaving 5 bases between them. The DNA for the CDR3 is TGTGCCAGCAGCTTAGGAGGCAACACTGAAGCTTTCTTT. Amino acid sequence: CASSLGGNTEAFF.

With regard to this clone: This sample includes further DNA sequences coding for the same CDR3. This chain uses TRBV9 with TRBJ2-3, with D perhaps TRBD1 (5 bases). The CDR3 length is 14 residues. Trimming cost V 0 bases and J 0 bases, with 5 bases left between them. Germline CDR1 and CDR2: SGDLS and YYNGEE. The CDR3 loop is CASSVGGSTDTQYF. The CDR3 DNA sequence: TGTGCCAGCAGCGTAGGGGGCAGCACAGATACGCAGTATTTT.

V is TRBV7-2 and J is TRBJ2-5; tentatively, D is TRBD1 (6 bases). The J call may be wrong; the DNA end is better matched by TRBJ2-7. Germline V gene lookup returns CDR1 SGHTA and CDR2 FQGNSA. The CDR3 loop spans 14 amino acids. The CDR3 region has the DNA TGTGCCAGCAGCTTAGATCCCGGACAGTACGAGCAGTACTTC. Amino acid sequence: CASSLDPGQYEQYF.

This clone appeared a single time. The chain recombines TRBV27 with TRBJ2-2; TRBD1 agrees at 7 bases. The CDR3 sequence is 15 residues long. After removal of 5 bases from V and 2 bases from J, the junction contained 5 bases not matched to a gene. The germline CDR1 and CDR2 sequences are MNHEY and SMNVEV (reference sequence). The CDR3 DNA reads as TGTGCCAGCAGTGTACAGGGGTTTAACACCGGGGAGCTGTTTTTT. Protein sequence: CASSVQGFNTGELFF.

This chain connects TRBV7-9 to TRBJ1-4, with a weak D call TRBD1 (5 bases). Trimming shortened V by 0 bases and J by 8 bases, and 10 bases separated the two germline ends. The CDR3 length is 14 residues. From germline, CDR1 is SEHNR and CDR2 FQNEAQ (reference sequence). Written as DNA, the CDR3 is TGTGCCAGCAGCTTAGCGGGGCTTGAAGAAAAACTGTTTTTT. This translates into CASSLAGLEEKLFF. The full variable domain, completed using reference TRBV7-9 and TRBJ1-4, is DTGVSQNPRHKITKRGQNVTFRCDPISEHNRLYWYRQTLGQGPEFLTYFQNEAQLEKSRLLSDRFSAERPKGSFSTLEIQRTEQGDSAMYLCASSLAGLEEKLFFGSGTQLSVL.

The chain uses TRBV7-9 and TRBJ1-2; no definite D call. Germline V lookup: CDR1 SEHNR, CDR2 FQNEAQ (reference sequence). This CDR3 comprises 14 residues. V gave up 1 base and J gave up 7 bases, with 13 bases separating them. CDR3 nucleotides: TGTGCCAGCAGCTTAGACGGAGGTAATTTTGGCTACACCTTC. It encodes CASSLDGGNFGYTF.

This chain joins TRBV7-2 and TRBJ2-1; TRBD2 matches at 14 bases. Germline CDR1 and CDR2: SGHTA and FQGNSA. Trimming cost V 11 bases and J 8 bases; bases outside gene matches: 5. The length of the CDR3 is 13 residues. The CDR3 DNA follows: TGTGCCTCCGGGACTAGCGGGAGTGATGAGCAGTTCTTC. Amino acids: CASGTSGSDEQFF.

The chain uses TRBV7-3 and TRBJ2-7; 9 bases line up with TRBD1. The CDR3 sequence is 16 residues long. CDR1 is SGHTA and CDR2 is FQGTGA in the germline V gene. V lost 4 bases to trimming and J lost 4 bases; unmatched junction nucleotides: 11. The CDR3 DNA is TGTGCCAGCAGCTCCGCCCCAACAGGGGGCCTTTACGAGCAGTACTTC. It codes for CASSSAPTGGLYEQYF.

This clone was observed a few times. The chain joins TRBV19 to TRBJ2-3, with D maybe TRBD2 (6 bases). Deletions cut 6 bases from V and 2 bases from J, with 12 bases between. The CDR3 has 14 amino acids. Germline V lookup: CDR1 LNHDA, CDR2 SQIVND (reference sequence). In nucleotides, the CDR3 is TGTGCCAGTAGAGGACTATCCAACACAGATACGCAGTATTTT. Its protein is CASRGLSNTDTQYF.

The rearrangement uses TRBV2 and TRBJ2-7, with 7 bases that match TRBD1. Germline CDR1 SNHLY, CDR2 FYNNEI. Unmatched junction bases numbered 5, after V lost 7 bases and J lost 5 bases. The CDR3 covers 12 residues. As DNA, the CDR3 is TGTGCCAGCAAAGGGGGCTATAACGAGCAGTACTTC. It translates to CASKGGYNEQYF.

This sequence joins TRBV11-2 and TRBJ2-7; 7 positions agree with TRBD1. Germline trimming cut 5 bases from V and 4 bases from J; bases unmatched to any gene: 8. Germline CDR1 is SGHAT and CDR2 is FQNNGV. The CDR3 has 14 residues. The CDR3: CASSEGDSRYEQYF. The DNA for the CDR3 is TGTGCCAGCAGCGAGGGGGACAGCCGTTACGAGCAGTACTTC.

The genes are TRBV9 and TRBJ2-5, with 8 bases that match TRBD2. V lost 0 bases and J lost 5; bases outside the gene matches: 6. The germline V gene has CDR1 SGDLS and CDR2 YYNGEE. This CDR3 is 15 amino acids long. The CDR3 bases are TGTGCCAGCAGCGTAGCGGGGGGGCCCGGGGAGACCCAGTACTTC. Translated, it gives CASSVAGGPGETQYF.

V gene TRBV30 combines with J gene TRBJ2-5; TRBD2 is a possible D gene (5 bases). The CDR3 has 14 amino acids. V was trimmed by 2 bases and J by 5 bases, leaving 15 bases between them. Germline V gene sequence: CDR1 GTSNPN, CDR2 SVGIG (reference sequence). The chain's CDR3 is CAWSRDRAAETQYF. DNA for the CDR3: TGTGCCTGGAGTCGGGATCGGGCGGCTGAGACCCAGTACTTC.

The chain's CDR3 is CASSLVGQPYEQYF. The CDR3 DNA sequence: TGTGCCAGCAGCTTAGTCGGACAGCCCTACGAGCAGTACTTC. The chain employs TRBV7-2 and TRBJ2-7; TRBD1 might be the D (6 bases). The CDR3 has 14 amino acids. V lost 1 base, J lost 2 bases, and 9 bases lay in between. Germline V gene data show CDR1 as SGHTA and CDR2 as FQGNSA.

This clone was observed a few times. One junction end disagrees with the germline gene, perhaps due to a read error. The chain uses TRBV7-9 and TRBJ1-1; 8 nucleotides agree with TRBD1. The CDR3 extends over 16 amino acids. Germline V gene data show CDR1 as SEHNR and CDR2 as FQNEAQ (reference sequence). CDR3 sequence (DNA): TGTTCCAGCAGCTTAGTCGGGCAGGGGGCCAACACTGAAGCTTTCTTT. Translation gives CSSSLVGQGANTEAFF.

The chain carries TRBV5-6 and TRBJ2-5; 7 nucleotides match TRBD1. Germline CDR1 and CDR2: SGHDT and YYEEEE. The CDR3 extends over 13 amino acids. With 4 bases clipped from V and 5 bases from J, the junction kept 5 bases outside the gene matches. CDR3 protein: CASSETGLETQYF. The CDR3 region has the DNA TGTGCCAGCAGCGAGACAGGGTTGGAGACCCAGTACTTC.

This chain links TRBV9 with TRBJ2-1; 7 bases are a match to TRBD1. The CDR3 has 14 residues. Germline V gene data show CDR1 as SGDLS and CDR2 as YYNGEE. V lost 4 bases, J lost 5 bases, and 6 bases stayed unmatched. CDR3 in amino acids: CASSPRDSNNEQFF. CDR3 coding DNA: TGTGCCAGCAGCCCACGGGACAGTAACAATGAGCAGTTCTTC.

The V and J genes are TRBV29-1 and TRBJ1-2; tentatively, D is TRBD1 (6 bases). Looked up from germline, CDR1 is SQVTM and CDR2 is ANQGSEA. V lost 4 bases and J 3 bases, leaving 27 bases between the germline ends. The CDR3 consists of 18 residues. The CDR3, as DNA: TGCAGCGTTGTTGTATCAGGGGCCGCGACCGACCGAGACTATGGCTACACCTTC. Residues: CSVVVSGAATDRDYGYTF.

The gene calls are TRBV9 and TRBJ2-1, with 10 bases that match TRBD2. Germline lookup yields CDR1 SGDLS and CDR2 YYNGEE. Trimming took 3 bases from V and 4 from J; bases not matched to a gene: 7. This CDR3 region has 16 residues. The CDR3 spells CASSARTSGTYNEQFF. CDR3 DNA sequence: TGTGCCAGCAGCGCGAGGACTAGCGGTACATACAATGAGCAGTTCTTC.